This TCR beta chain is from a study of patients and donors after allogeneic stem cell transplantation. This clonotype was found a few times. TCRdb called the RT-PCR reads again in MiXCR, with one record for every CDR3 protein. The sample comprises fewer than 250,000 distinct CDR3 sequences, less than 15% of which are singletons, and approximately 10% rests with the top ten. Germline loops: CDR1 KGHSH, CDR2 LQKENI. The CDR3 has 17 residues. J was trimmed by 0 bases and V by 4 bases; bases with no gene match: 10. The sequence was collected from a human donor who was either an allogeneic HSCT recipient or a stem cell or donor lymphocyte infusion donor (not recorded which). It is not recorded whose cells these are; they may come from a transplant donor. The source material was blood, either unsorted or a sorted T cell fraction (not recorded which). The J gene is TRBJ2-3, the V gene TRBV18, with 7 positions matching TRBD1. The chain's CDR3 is CASSRSGTEISTDTQYF. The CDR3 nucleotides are TGTGCCAGCTCACGATCCGGGACAGAAATTAGCACAGATACGCAGTATTTT.